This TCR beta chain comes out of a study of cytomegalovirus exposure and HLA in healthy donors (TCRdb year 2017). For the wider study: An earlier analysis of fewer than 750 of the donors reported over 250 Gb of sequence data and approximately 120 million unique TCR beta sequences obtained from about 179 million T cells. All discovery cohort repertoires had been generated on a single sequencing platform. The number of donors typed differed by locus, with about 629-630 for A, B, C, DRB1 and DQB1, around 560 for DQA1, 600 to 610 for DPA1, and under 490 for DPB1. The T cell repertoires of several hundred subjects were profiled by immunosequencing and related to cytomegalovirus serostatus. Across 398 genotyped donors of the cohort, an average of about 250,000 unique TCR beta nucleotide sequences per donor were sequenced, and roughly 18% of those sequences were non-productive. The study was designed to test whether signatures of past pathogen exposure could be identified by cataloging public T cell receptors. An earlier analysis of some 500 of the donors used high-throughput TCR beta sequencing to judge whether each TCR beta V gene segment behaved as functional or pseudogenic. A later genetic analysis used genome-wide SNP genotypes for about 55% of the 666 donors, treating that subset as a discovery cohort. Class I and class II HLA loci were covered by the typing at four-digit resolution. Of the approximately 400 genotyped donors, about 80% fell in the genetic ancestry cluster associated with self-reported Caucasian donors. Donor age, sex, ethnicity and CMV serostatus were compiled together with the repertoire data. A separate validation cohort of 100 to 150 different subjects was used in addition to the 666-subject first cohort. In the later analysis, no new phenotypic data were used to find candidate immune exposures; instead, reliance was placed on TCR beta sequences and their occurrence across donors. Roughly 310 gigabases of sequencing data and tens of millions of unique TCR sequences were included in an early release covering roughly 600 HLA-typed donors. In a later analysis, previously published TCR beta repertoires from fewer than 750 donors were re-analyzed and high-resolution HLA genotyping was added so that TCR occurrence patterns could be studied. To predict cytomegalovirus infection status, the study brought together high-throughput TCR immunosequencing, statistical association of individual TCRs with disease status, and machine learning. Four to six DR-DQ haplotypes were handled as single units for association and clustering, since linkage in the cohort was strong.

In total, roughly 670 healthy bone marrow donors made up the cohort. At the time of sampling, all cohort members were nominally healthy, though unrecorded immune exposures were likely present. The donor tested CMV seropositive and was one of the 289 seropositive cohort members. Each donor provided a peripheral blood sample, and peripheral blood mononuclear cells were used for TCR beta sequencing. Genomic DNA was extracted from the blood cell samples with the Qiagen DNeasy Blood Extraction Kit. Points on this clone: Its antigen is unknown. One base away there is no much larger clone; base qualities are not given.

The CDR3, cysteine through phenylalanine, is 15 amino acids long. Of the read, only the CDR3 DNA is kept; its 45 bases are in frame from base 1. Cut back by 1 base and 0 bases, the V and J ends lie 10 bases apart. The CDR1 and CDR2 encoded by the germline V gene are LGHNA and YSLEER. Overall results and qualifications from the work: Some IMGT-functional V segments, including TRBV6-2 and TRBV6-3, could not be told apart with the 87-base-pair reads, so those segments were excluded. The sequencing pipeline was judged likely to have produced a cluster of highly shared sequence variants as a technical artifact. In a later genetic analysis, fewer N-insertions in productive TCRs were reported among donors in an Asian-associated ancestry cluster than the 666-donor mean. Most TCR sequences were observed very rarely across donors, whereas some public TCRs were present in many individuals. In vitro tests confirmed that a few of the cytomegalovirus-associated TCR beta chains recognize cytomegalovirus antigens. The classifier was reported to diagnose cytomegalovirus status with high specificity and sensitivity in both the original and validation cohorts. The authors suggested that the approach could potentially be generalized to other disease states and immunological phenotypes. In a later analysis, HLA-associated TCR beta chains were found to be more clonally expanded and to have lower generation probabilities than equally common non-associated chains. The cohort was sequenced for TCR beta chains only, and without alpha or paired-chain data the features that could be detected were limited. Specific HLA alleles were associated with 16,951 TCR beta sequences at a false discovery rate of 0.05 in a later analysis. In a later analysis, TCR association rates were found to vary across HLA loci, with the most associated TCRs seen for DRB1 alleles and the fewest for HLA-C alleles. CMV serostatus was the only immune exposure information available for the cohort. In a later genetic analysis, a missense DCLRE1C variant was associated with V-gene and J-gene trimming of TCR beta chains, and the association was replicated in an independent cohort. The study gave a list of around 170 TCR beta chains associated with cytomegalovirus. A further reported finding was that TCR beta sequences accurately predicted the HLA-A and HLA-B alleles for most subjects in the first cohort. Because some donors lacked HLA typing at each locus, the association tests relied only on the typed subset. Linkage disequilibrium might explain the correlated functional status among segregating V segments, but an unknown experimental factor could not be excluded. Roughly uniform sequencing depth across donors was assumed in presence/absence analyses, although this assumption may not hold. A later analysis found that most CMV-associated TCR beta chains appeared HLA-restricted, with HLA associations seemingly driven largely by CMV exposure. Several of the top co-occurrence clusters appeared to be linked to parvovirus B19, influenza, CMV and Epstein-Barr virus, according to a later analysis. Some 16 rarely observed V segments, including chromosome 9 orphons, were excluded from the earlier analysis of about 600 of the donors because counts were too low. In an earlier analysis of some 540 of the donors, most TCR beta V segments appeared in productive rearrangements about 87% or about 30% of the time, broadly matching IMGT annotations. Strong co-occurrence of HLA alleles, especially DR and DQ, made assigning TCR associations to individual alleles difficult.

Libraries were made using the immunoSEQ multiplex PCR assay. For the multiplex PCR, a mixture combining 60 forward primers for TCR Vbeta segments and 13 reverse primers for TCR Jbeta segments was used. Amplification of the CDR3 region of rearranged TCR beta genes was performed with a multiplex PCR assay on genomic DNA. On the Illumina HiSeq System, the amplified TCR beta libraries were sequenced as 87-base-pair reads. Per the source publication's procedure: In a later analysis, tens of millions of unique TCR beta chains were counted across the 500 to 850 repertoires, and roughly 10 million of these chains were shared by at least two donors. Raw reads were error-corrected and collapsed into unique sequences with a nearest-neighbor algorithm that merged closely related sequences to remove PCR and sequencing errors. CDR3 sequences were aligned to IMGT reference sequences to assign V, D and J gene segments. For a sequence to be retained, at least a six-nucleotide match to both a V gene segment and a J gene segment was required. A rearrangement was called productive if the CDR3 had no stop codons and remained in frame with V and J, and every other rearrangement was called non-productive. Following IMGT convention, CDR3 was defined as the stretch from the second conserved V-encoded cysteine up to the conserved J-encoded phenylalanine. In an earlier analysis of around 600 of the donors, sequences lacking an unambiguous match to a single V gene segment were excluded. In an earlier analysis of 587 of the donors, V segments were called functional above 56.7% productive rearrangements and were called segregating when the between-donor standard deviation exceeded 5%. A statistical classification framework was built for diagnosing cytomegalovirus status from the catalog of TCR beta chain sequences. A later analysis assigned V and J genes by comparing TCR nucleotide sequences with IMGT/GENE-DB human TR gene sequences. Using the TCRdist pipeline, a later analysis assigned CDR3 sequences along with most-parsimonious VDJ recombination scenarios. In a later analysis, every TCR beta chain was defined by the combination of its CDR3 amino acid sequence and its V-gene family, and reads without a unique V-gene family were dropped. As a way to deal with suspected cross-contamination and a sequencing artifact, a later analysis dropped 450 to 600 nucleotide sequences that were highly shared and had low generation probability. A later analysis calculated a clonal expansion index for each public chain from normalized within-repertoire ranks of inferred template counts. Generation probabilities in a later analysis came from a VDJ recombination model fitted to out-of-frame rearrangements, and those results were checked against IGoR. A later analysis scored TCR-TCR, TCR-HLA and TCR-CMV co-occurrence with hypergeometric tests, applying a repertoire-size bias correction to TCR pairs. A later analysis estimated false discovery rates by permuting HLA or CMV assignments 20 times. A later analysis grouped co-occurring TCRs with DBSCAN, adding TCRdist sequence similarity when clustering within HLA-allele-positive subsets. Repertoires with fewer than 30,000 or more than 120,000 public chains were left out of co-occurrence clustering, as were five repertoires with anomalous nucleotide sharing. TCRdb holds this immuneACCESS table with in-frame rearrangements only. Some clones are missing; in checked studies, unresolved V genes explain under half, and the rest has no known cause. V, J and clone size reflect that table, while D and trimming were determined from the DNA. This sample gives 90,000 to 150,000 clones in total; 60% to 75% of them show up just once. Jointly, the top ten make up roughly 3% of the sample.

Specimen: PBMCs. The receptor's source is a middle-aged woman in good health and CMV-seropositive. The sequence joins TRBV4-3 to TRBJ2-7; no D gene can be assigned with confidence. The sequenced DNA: TGCGCCAGCAGCCAAGGAGCAGGTGGCTCCTACGAGCAGTACTTC. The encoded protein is CASSQGAGGSYEQYF.